One T cell receptor beta chain is described in this entry. Its specificity is not known. These data are taken from a study of OX40 agonist ivuxolimab in advanced cancers. Study-level points and caveats: Certain nonresponders likewise exhibited a low normalized T-cell clonal expansion.

The method was immunoSEQ multiplex PCR; TCRdb's version includes in-frame clones alone and lacks a portion of them. The repertoire holds 80,000 to 100,000 clones, with 93% as singletons. The CDR3 spans 15 residues. V dropped 1 base and J dropped 4 bases, with 11 bases sitting between them. In germline, CDR1 is LNHNV, CDR2 YYDKDF (reference sequence). Blood got drawn at baseline, again on cycle 4 day 1, and then on cycle 7 day 1. This chain uses TRBV15 with TRBJ1-5; D is unclear. This clonotype originated in an adult with an advanced solid tumor such as melanoma, head and neck, liver or kidney cancer. This material consisted of CD4+ or CD8+ T cells sorted from blood, taken in a trial of the OX40 agonist ivuxolimab. The CDR3 DNA is TGTGCCACCAGCAGAGGAAGCCGAAGAAATCAGCCCCAGCATTTT. It yields the protein CATSRGSRRNQPQHF.